This TCR beta chain was captured in a study of T-cell reconstitution after alpha-beta-depleted transplantation in children. Study-wide findings and caveats: The main origin of T-cell counts and diversity one year after transplant was newly produced T cells. Diversity of TCRbeta at day 60 was high in some patients, arising from surviving recipient T cells and thymic progenitors. Where alpha-beta T cells came from about two months after transplant was reportedly several hundred expanded graft clones.

Germline values: CDR1 SGHTA, CDR2 FQGNSA. The CDR3 is 13 amino acids. The trim removed 7 bases at V and 15 bases at J, leaving 15 bases unmatched. Worth noting for this clonotype: Its antigen is unknown.

The authors prepared the TCRbeta library with unique molecular identifiers. TCRdb passed the PCR reads through MiXCR, listing each CDR3 protein once. The sample shows about 980,000 distinct CDR3 sequences, roughly 29% of them seen only once. The chain uses TRBV7-2 and TRBJ2-3, with 8 bases lining up with TRBD2. The sequence came from a boy under two years old who had a stem cell transplant for SCID, so the T cells may come from the graft donor. The material sequenced was PBMCs, mostly from graft donor cells, taken 360 days after TCRalphabeta/CD19-depleted stem cell transplant. CDR3 residues: CASTNSGRGERYF. CDR3 DNA sequence: TGTGCCAGCACCAATTCGGGGCGGGGGGAACGTTATTTT. The full variable domain, completed using reference TRBV7-2 and TRBJ2-3, is GAGVSQSPSNKVTEKGKDVELRCDPISGHTALYWYRQSLGQGLEFLIYFQGNSAPDKSGLPSDRFSAERTGGSVSTLTIQRTQQEDSAVYLCASTNSGRGERYFGPGTRLTVL.